Shown below are 4 T cell receptor beta chains from a single sample sequenced in a study of OX40 agonist ivuxolimab in advanced cancers. Libraries were prepared by immunoSEQ multiplex PCR; TCRdb keeps only in-frame clonotypes and omits some of them. The top ten hold approximately 12% of the sample, which has some 50,000 clones, about nine tenths seen once. The specimen comprised CD4+ or CD8+ T cells sorted from blood, sampled in a trial of the OX40 agonist ivuxolimab. These receptors were collected from an adult with an advanced solid tumor such as melanoma, head and neck, liver or kidney cancer.

The genes are TRBV5-4 and TRBJ2-7, with D unclear. V gave up 9 bases and J gave up 0 bases, with 19 bases separating them. This CDR3 contains 15 residues. Germline-derived CDR1 and CDR2 are SGHNT and YYREEE (reference sequence). The CDR3 region is CATRFDHASSYEQYF. In nucleotides, the CDR3 is TGTGCCACCCGATTTGACCACGCGAGCTCCTACGAGCAGTACTTC.

The V and J genes are TRBV4-3 and TRBJ2-5; D possibly corresponds to TRBD2 (6 bases). This CDR3 spans 14 amino acids. V gave up 4 bases and J gave up 6 bases, with 15 bases separating them. Per germline, CDR1 LGHNA and CDR2 YSLEER. For the CDR3, the DNA is TGCGCCAGCAGCCCAGATTCCGGGGGACAGACCCAGTACTTC. This codes for CASSPDSGGQTQYF.

The chain couples TRBV6-6 to TRBJ2-7, with TRBD1 matching over 12 bases. Germline CDR1 is MNHNY and CDR2 is SVGAGI (reference sequence). CDR3 length: 14 residues. The ends lost 7 bases at V and 6 bases at J; junction bases unmatched: 7. The CDR3 is CASTGGTGGGEQYF. The CDR3 region has the DNA TGTGCCAGCACCGGAGGGACAGGGGGCGGCGAGCAGTACTTC.

The V gene is TRBV7-9, the J gene TRBJ2-3; D is unclear. The CDR3 is made up of 13 amino acids. The V and J ends lost 5 bases and 6 bases respectively, with 12 bases between them. The germline CDR1 and CDR2 sequences are SEHNR and FQNEAQ (reference sequence). The CDR3 region is CASSSRPLDTQYF. CDR3 in DNA: TGTGCCAGCAGCAGCAGACCCTTGGATACGCAGTATTTT.